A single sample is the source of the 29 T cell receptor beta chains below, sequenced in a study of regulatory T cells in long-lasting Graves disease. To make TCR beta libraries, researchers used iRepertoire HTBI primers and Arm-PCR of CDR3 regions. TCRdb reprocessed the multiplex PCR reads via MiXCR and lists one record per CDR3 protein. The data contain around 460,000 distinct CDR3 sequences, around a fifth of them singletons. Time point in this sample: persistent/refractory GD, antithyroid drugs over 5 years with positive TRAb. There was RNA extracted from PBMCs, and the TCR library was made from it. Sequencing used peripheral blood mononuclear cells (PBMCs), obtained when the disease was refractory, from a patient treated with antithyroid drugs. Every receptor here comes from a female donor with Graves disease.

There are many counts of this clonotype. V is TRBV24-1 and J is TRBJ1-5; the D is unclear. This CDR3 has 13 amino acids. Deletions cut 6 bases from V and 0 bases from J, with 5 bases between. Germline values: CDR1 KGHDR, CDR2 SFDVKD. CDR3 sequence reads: CATSPGSNQPQHF. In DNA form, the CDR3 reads TGTGCCACCAGTCCCGGTAGCAATCAGCCCCAGCATTTT.

The CDR3 region is CASSSSGGFGGQETQYF. The CDR3, as DNA: TGTGCCAGCAGCTCTAGCGGGGGCTTTGGGGGACAAGAGACCCAGTACTTC. The chain carries TRBV7-9 and TRBJ2-5; 10 bases match TRBD2. From germline, CDR1 is SEHNR and CDR2 FQNEAQ (reference sequence). The V and J ends lost 4 bases and 2 bases, in that order; junction bases with no gene match: 10. This CDR3 is built from 17 residues.

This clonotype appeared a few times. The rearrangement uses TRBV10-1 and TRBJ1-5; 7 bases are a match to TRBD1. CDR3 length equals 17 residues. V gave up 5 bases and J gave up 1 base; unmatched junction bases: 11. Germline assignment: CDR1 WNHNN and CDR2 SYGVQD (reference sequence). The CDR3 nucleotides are TGCGCCAGCAGTATTCAAACAGGGGATTGGAGCAATCAGCCCCAGCATTTT. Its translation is CASSIQTGDWSNQPQHF.

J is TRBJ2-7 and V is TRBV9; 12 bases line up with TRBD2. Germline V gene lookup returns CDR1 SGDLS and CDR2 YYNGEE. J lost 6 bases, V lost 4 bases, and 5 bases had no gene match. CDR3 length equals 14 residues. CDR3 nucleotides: TGTGCCAGCAGCCCGGGACTAGCGGGTTTCGAGCAGTACTTC. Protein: CASSPGLAGFEQYF.

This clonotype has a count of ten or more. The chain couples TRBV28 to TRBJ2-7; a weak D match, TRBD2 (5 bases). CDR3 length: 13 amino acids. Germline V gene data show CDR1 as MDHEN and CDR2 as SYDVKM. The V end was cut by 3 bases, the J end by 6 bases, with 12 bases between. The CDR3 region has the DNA TGTGCCAGCAGTTTTGAGGGTTGGATCGAGCAGTACTTC. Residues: CASSFEGWIEQYF.

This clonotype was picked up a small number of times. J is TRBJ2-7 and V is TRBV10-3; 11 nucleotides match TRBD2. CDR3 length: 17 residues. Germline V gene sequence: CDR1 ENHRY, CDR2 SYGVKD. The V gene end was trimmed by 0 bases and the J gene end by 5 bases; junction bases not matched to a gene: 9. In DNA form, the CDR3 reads TGTGCCATCAGTGAGTCCCCAACTAGCGGGAGTTCCAACGAGCAGTACTTC. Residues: CAISESPTSGSSNEQYF.

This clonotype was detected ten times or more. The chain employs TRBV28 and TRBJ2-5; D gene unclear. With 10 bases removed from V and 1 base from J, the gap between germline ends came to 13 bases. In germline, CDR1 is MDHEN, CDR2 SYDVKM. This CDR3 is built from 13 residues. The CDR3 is CATGRPFQETQYF. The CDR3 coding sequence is TGTGCCACGGGTAGGCCTTTCCAAGAGACCCAGTACTTC. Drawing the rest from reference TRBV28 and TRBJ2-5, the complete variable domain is DVKVTQSSRYLVKRTGEKVFLECVQDMDHENMFWYRQDPGLGLRLIYFSYDVKMKEKGDIPEGYSVSREKKERFSLILESASTNQTSMYLCATGRPFQETQYFGPGTRLLVL.

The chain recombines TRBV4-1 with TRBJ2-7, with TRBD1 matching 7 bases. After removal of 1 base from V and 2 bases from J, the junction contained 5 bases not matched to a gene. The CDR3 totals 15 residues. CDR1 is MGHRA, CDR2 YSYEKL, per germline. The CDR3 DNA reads TGCGCCAGCAGCCAAGGGGGGACAGCAACCTACGAGCAGTACTTC. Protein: CASSQGGTATYEQYF.

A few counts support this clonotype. Here the CDR3 reads CASRSGTHYGYTF. The DNA for the CDR3 is TGTGCCAGCAGGTCCGGGACACACTATGGCTACACCTTC. V gene TRBV6-2 or TRBV6-3 combines with J gene TRBJ1-2, with D perhaps matching TRBD1 (6 bases). The CDR3 has 13 residues. Trimming removed 6 bases from V and 3 bases from J, with 11 bases in between. Germline CDR1 reads MNHEY; CDR2 reads SVGEGT.

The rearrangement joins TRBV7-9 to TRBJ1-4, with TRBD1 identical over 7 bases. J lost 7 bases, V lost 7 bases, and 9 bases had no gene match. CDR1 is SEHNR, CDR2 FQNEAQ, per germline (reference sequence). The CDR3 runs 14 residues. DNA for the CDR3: TGTGCCAGCATGAGGGGGCAGGGCCGTGAAAAACTGTTTTTT. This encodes CASMRGQGREKLFF. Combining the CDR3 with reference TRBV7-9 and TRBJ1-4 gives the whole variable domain DTGVSQNPRHKITKRGQNVTFRCDPISEHNRLYWYRQTLGQGPEFLTYFQNEAQLEKSRLLSDRFSAERPKGSFSTLEIQRTEQGDSAMYLCASMRGQGREKLFFGSGTQLSVL.

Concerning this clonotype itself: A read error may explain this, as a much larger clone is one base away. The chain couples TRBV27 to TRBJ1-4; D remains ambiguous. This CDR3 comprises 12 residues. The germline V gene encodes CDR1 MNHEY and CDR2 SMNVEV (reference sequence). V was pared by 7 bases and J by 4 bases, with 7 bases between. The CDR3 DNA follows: TGTGCCAGCAACCAGTTTAATGAAAAACTGTTTTTT. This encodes CASNQFNEKLFF. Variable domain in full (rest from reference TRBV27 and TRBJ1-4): EAQVTQNPRYLITVTGKKLTVTCSQNMNHEYMSWYRQDPGLGLRQIYYSMNVEVTDKGDVPEGYKVSRKEKRNFPLILESPSPNQTSLYFCASNQFNEKLFFGSGTQLSVL.

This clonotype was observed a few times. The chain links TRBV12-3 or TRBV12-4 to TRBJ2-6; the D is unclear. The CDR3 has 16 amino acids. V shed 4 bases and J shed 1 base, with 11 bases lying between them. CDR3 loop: CASSSWGGSGANVLTF. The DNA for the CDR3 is TGTGCCAGCAGTTCCTGGGGTGGTTCTGGGGCCAACGTCCTGACTTTC.

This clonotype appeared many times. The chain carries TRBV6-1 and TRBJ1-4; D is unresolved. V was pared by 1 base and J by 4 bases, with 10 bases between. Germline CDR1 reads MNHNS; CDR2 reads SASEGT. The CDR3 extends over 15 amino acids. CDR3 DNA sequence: TGTGCCAGCAGTGAAGGGGCGGTGCGTAATGAAAAACTGTTTTTT. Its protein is CASSEGAVRNEKLFF.

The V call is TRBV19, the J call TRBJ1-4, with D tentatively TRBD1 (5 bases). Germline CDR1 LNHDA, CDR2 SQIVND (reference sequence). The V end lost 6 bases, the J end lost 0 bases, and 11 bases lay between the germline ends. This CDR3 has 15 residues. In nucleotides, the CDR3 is TGTGCCAGTAGGACGTGGGGGGCAACTAATGAAAAACTGTTTTTT. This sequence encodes CASRTWGATNEKLFF. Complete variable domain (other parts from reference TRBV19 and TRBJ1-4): DGGITQSPKYLFRKEGQNVTLSCEQNLNHDAMYWYRQDPGQGLRLIYYSQIVNDFQKGDIAEGYSVSREKKESFPLTVTSAQKNPTAFYLCASRTWGATNEKLFFGSGTQLSVL.

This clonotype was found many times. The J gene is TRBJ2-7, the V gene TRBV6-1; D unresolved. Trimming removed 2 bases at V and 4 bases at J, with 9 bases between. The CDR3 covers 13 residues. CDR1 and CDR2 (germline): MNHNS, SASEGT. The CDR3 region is CASSEPAAYEQYF. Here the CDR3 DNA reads TGTGCCAGCAGTGAACCCGCCGCGTACGAGCAGTACTTC.

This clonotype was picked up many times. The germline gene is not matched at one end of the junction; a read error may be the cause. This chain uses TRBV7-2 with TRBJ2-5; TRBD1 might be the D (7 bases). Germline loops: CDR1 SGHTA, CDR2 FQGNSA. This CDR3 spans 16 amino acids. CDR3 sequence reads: CASSWQGVAVRETQCF. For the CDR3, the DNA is TGTGCCAGCAGCTGGCAGGGGGTAGCGGTGAGAGAGACCCAGTGCTTC.

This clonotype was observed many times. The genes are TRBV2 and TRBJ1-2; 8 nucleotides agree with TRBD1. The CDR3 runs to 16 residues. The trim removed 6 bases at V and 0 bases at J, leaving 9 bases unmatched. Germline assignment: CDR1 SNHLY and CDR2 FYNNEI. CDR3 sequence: CASRQPRTGTNYGYTF. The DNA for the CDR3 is TGTGCCAGCAGGCAACCTCGGACAGGGACTAACTATGGCTACACCTTC.

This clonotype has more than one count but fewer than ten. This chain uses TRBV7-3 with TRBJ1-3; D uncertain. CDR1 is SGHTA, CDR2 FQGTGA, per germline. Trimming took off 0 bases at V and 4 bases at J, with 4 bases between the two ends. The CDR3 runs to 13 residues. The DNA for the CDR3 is TGTGCCAGCAGCTTAACAGAAGGAAACACCATATATTTT. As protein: CASSLTEGNTIYF. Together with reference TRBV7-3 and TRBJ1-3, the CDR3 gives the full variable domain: GAGVSQTPSNKVTEKGKYVELRCDPISGHTALYWYRQSLGQGPEFLIYFQGTGAADDSGLPNDRFFAVRPEGSVSTLKIQRTERGDSAVYLCASSLTEGNTIYFGEGSWLTVV.

The CDR3 sequence is CASSPMDRLYEQYF. The CDR3 nucleotides read TGTGCCAGTAGTCCTATGGACAGGCTATACGAGCAGTACTTC. The chain links TRBV19 to TRBJ2-7, with 7 bases fitting TRBD1. V dropped 5 bases and J dropped 4; count of bases not matched to a gene: 8. CDR1 is LNHDA and CDR2 is SQIVND in the germline V gene (reference sequence). The CDR3 runs 14 residues.

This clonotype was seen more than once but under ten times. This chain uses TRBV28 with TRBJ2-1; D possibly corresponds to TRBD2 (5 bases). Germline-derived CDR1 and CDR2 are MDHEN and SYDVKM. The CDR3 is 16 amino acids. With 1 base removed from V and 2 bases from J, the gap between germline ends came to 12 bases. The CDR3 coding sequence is TGTGCCAGCAGTTTATTCGGAGAGGGTCCCTACAATGAGCAGTTCTTC. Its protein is CASSLFGEGPYNEQFF.

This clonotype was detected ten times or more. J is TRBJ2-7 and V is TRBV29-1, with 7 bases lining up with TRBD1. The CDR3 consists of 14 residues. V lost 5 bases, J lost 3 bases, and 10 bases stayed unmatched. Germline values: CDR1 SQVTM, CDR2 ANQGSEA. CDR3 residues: CSVSFGTVVYEQYF. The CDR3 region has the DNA TGCAGCGTTTCCTTTGGGACAGTAGTCTACGAGCAGTACTTC.

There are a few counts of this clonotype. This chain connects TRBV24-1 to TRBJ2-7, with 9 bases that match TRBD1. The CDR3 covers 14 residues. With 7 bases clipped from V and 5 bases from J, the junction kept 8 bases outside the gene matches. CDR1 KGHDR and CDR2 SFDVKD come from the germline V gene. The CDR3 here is CATSAGTGSDEQYF. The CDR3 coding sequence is TGTGCCACCAGCGCCGGGACAGGGTCCGACGAGCAGTACTTC.

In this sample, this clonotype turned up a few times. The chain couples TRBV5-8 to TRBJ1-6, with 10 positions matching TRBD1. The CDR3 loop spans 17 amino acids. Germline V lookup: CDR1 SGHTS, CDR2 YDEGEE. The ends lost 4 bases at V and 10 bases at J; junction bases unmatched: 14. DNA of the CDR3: TGTGCCAGCAGCCGAATACCCGGGACAGGGGTAGACTCACCCCTCCACTTT. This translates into CASSRIPGTGVDSPLHF.

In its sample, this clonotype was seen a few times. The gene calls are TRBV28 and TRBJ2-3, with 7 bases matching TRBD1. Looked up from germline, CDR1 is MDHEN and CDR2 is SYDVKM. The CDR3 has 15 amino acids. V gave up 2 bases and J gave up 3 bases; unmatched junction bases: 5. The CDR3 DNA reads TGTGCCAGCAGTTTAACGACAGGGCTGACAGATACGCAGTATTTT. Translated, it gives CASSLTTGLTDTQYF.

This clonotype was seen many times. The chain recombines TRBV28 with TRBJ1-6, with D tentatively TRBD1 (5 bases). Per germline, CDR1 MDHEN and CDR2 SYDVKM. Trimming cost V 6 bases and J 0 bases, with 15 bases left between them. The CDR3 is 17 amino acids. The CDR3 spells CASSPGPTSSYNSPLHF. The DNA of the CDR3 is TGTGCCAGCAGCCCGGGACCGACCAGCTCCTATAATTCACCCCTCCACTTT.

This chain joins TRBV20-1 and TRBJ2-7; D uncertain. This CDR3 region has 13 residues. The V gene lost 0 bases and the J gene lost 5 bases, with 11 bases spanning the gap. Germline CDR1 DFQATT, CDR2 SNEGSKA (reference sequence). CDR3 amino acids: CSARDGLSHEQYF. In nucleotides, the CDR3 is TGCAGTGCTAGAGACGGGTTGTCCCACGAGCAGTACTTC.

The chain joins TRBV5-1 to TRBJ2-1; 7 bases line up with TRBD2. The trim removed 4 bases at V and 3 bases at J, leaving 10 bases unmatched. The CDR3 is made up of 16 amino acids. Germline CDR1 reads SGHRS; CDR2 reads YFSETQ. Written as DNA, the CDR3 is TGCGCCAGCAGCCTTGGGACTACTATAATCTACAATGAGCAGTTCTTC. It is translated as CASSLGTTIIYNEQFF.

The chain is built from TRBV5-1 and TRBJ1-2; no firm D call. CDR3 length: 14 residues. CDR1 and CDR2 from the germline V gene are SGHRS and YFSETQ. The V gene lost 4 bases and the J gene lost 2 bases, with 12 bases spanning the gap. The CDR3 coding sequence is TGCGCCAGCAGCCTGGAAGAGAGGAACTATGGCTACACCTTC. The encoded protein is CASSLEERNYGYTF.

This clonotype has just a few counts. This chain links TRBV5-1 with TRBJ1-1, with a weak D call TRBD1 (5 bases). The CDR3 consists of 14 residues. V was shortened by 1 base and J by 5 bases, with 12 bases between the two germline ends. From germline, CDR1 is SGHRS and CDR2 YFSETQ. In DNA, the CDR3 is TGCGCCAGCAGCTTGCCCCGGGGGGGAACTGAAGCTTTCTTT. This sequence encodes CASSLPRGGTEAFF. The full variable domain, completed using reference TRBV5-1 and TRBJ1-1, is KAGVTQTPRYLIKTRGQQVTLSCSPISGHRSVSWYQQTPGQGLQFLFEYFSETQRNKGNFPGRFSGRQFSNSRSEMNVSTLELGDSALYLCASSLPRGGTEAFFGQGTRLTVV.